This T cell receptor (beta chain) originates from a study of cytomegalovirus exposure and HLA in healthy donors. Study results and caveats: Clusters of TCRs from the first cohort tended to co-occur in the 100 to 150 validation repertoires (as a later analysis found). The authors enumerated over 150 TCR beta chains as linked to cytomegalovirus.

With V trimmed by 0 bases and J by 5 bases, 8 bases remained unmatched. In germline, CDR1 is SGHDN, CDR2 FVKESK. This CDR3 comprises 17 residues. This clone was seen a few times. As yet, its antigen is unknown. Clones were sequenced by immunoSEQ multiplex PCR, and TCRdb holds only the in-frame ones, with some missing. The sample holds approximately 70,000 clones, around 95% seen once. The V gene is TRBV14, the J gene TRBJ2-2; TRBD1 matches at 8 bases. Sequences were obtained from PBMCs. The TCR comes from a woman aged 18-29 years in good health and CMV-seronegative. The CDR3 DNA is TGTGCCAGCAGCCAAGATTGGAGGACAGGGATTACCGGGGAGCTGTTTTTT. Translating it yields CASSQDWRTGITGELFF.